Sequencing of this TCR beta chain was carried out in a study of blood T cell repertoires in COVID-19. Study at large: There were acute and convalescent COVID-19 samples, and they came from the United States, Italy and Spain. T cells, B-cell-depleted T cells, or PBMCs provided the cDNA or gDNA that served as material.

The method was immunoSEQ multiplex PCR; TCRdb's version includes in-frame clones alone and lacks a portion of them. The data contain more than 60,000 clones, around nine tenths of them seen just once; the ten biggest clones take up 16%. Germline CDR1 and CDR2: MNHNY and SVGAGI (reference sequence). The CDR3 consists of 15 residues. V lost 3 bases and J lost 8, with 16 bases in between. The clonotype was recovered from a woman of 80 years or more with active or convalescent COVID-19. This sequence joins TRBV6-6 and TRBJ1-4, with D possibly being TRBD1 (6 bases). Sequencing was done on a sample of peripheral blood. The CDR3 nucleotides are TGTGCCAGCAGTTATAAGGACAGTTCAAGGGAAAAACTGTTTTTT. This sequence encodes CASSYKDSSREKLFF.